Shown below are 17 T cell receptor beta chains from a single sample sequenced in a study of OX40 agonist ivuxolimab in advanced cancers. The data were produced by immunoSEQ multiplex PCR, yet TCRdb's version contains in-frame clones alone and is incomplete. The sample yields approximately 90,000 clones, about 89% seen once. The sequences come from CD4+ or CD8+ T cells sorted from blood, collected in a trial of the OX40 agonist ivuxolimab. The receptors were sampled from an adult with an advanced solid tumor such as melanoma, head and neck, liver or kidney cancer.

This chain joins TRBV11-2 and TRBJ2-7, with 7 bases fitting TRBD2. The CDR3 consists of 14 residues. The germline V gene encodes CDR1 SGHAT and CDR2 FQNNGV. Losses at the gene ends were 1 base for V and 3 bases for J; bases not matched to a gene: 3. CDR3 in amino acids: CASSLVPSGYEQYF. In DNA, the CDR3 is TGTGCCAGCAGCTTAGTGCCTAGCGGCTACGAGCAGTACTTC.

The chain carries TRBV27 and TRBJ2-1; D is unclear. Germline V CDR1 and CDR2: MNHEY, SMNVEV (reference sequence). Deletions cut 5 bases from V and 0 bases from J, with 11 bases between. CDR3 size: 15 residues. The CDR3 nucleotides are TGTGCCAGCAGTCTGCTGGTCAGCTCCTACAATGAGCAGTTCTTC. Its translation is CASSLLVSSYNEQFF.

The chain combines TRBV18 with TRBJ2-2; D perhaps matches TRBD1 (6 bases). CDR1 is KGHSH, CDR2 LQKENI, per germline. The length of the CDR3 is 17 residues. Between the trimmed V and J ends, which lost 5 bases and 4 bases, there was a span of 20 bases. The CDR3 is CASSMLDSRRGTGELFF. The CDR3 region has the DNA TGTGCCAGCTCAATGTTGGACAGTCGTAGGGGCACCGGGGAGCTGTTTTTT.

The DNA for the CDR3 is TGTGCCAGCAGTTTTGCTGGGGCCAACGTCCTGACTTTC. This encodes CASSFAGANVLTF. The chain carries TRBV28 and TRBJ2-6; D is ambiguous. The CDR3 length is 13 residues. The germline V gene has CDR1 MDHEN and CDR2 SYDVKM. V gave up 3 bases and J gave up 2 bases, with 2 bases separating them.

This chain links TRBV11-2 with TRBJ1-2, with a weak D call TRBD1 (5 bases). Germline loops: CDR1 SGHAT, CDR2 FQNNGV. V was pared by 4 bases and J by 6 bases, with 24 bases between. The CDR3 spans 17 residues. CDR3 region: CASSSQSSRGLYDGYTF. The CDR3 DNA reads as TGTGCCAGCAGCTCCCAATCGTCGAGGGGACTATATGATGGCTACACCTTC.

The chain has TRBV4-1 and TRBJ1-1, with D unclear. Trimming cost V 2 bases and J 0 bases, with 16 bases left between them. This CDR3 region has 17 residues. Germline V lookup: CDR1 MGHRA, CDR2 YSYEKL. In DNA, the CDR3 is TGCGCCAGCAGCCAAAGAAGAAGAGAGCCCATGAACACTGAAGCTTTCTTT. Translation: CASSQRRREPMNTEAFF.

This chain connects TRBV15 to TRBJ1-6, with a weak D call TRBD1 (5 bases). Trimming took 3 bases from V and 8 from J, leaving 14 bases between them. This CDR3 is 15 amino acids long. The germline gives CDR1 LNHNV, CDR2 YYDKDF (reference sequence). The CDR3 sequence: CATSSPSQGDSPLHF. DNA of the CDR3: TGTGCCACCAGCAGTCCCTCCCAGGGTGATTCACCCCTCCACTTT.

The gene calls are TRBV10-2 and TRBJ1-5; unclear D gene. V lost 3 bases, J lost 1 base, and 10 bases lay in between. CDR1 and CDR2 (germline): WSHSY, SAAADI. The CDR3 is 15 amino acids. The CDR3 nucleotides are TGCGCCAGCAGTGAATTAGGGCCCAGCAATCAGCCCCAGCATTTT. This gives the protein CASSELGPSNQPQHF.

This chain connects TRBV4-1 to TRBJ2-5, with D perhaps TRBD1 (6 bases). Germline V gene lookup returns CDR1 MGHRA and CDR2 YSYEKL. Deletions cut 1 base from V and 4 bases from J, with 10 bases between. There are 14 residues in the CDR3. CDR3 nucleotides: TGCGCCAGCAGCCAAGTGCGAGGGGGAGAGACCCAGTACTTC. The encoded protein is CASSQVRGGETQYF.

The V call is TRBV7-9, the J call TRBJ2-1, with 11 bases aligning to TRBD2. Unmatched junction bases numbered 4, after V lost 6 bases and J lost 3 bases. The CDR3 has 15 amino acids. CDR1 is SEHNR, CDR2 FQNEAQ, per germline (reference sequence). CDR3 DNA: TGTGCCAGCAGAAGACTAGCGGGAAGCTACAATGAGCAGTTCTTC. Translation: CASRRLAGSYNEQFF.

The rearrangement links TRBV4-1 to TRBJ1-3, with D possibly matching TRBD1 (6 bases). V was trimmed by 4 bases and J by 5 bases, leaving 12 bases between them. CDR3 length: 14 amino acids. From germline, CDR1 is MGHRA and CDR2 YSYEKL. The CDR3 DNA follows: TGCGCCAGCAGCCTTTCTAGGGACAGAAACACCATATATTTT. Its protein product is CASSLSRDRNTIYF.

V gene TRBV19 combines with J gene TRBJ2-2, with a possible D match to TRBD1 (5 bases). Germline CDR1 is LNHDA and CDR2 is SQIVND (reference sequence). Trimming shortened V by 6 bases and J by 7 bases, and 12 bases separated the two germline ends. The CDR3 totals 13 residues. The DNA of the CDR3 is TGTGCCAGTAGAAGAGACAGCGTCGGGGAGCTGTTTTTT. Protein: CASRRDSVGELFF.

The chain joins TRBV29-1 to TRBJ2-1; perhaps TRBD1 as D (7 bases). Deletions cut 5 bases from V and 5 bases from J, with 19 bases between. Germline lookup yields CDR1 SQVTM and CDR2 ANQGSEA. The CDR3 sequence is 15 residues long. The CDR3 DNA reads as TGCAGCGTTAACGGGGCGGGACAGTCAAACAATGAGCAGTTCTTC. Translated, it gives CSVNGAGQSNNEQFF.

The chain joins TRBV5-1 to TRBJ1-2; D perhaps matches TRBD1 (5 bases). This CDR3 comprises 14 residues. Germline V gene lookup returns CDR1 SGHRS and CDR2 YFSETQ. The V gene lost 0 bases and the J gene lost 6 bases, with 12 bases spanning the gap. CDR3 in amino acids: CASSLVGRANGYTF. Written as DNA, the CDR3 is TGCGCCAGCAGCTTGGTAGGCAGGGCCAATGGCTACACCTTC.

Remarks on this clone: Different DNA sequences within this sample yield the same CDR3. The chain recombines TRBV7-3 with TRBJ2-1, with TRBD2 identical over 12 bases. Germline V gene lookup returns CDR1 SGHTA and CDR2 FQGTGA. This CDR3 is built from 15 residues. J lost 7 bases, V lost 5 bases, and 6 bases had no gene match. The CDR3 region has the DNA TGTGCCAGCAGCCCCGGACTAGCGGGATATAATGAGCAGTTCTTC. Its protein product is CASSPGLAGYNEQFF. Variable domain in full (rest from reference TRBV7-3 and TRBJ2-1): GAGVSQTPSNKVTEKGKYVELRCDPISGHTALYWYRQSLGQGPEFLIYFQGTGAADDSGLPNDRFFAVRPEGSVSTLKIQRTERGDSAVYLCASSPGLAGYNEQFFGPGTRLTVL.

The gene calls are TRBV4-1 and TRBJ1-5; D may be TRBD1 (5 bases). The germline gives CDR1 MGHRA, CDR2 YSYEKL. The V end lost 4 bases, the J end lost 7 bases, and 20 bases lay between the germline ends. There are 16 residues in the CDR3. CDR3 in DNA: TGCGCCAGCAGCCCCTTCGTGGGGGGTGAAAGGCAGCCCCAGCATTTT. It specifies CASSPFVGGERQPQHF.

V gene TRBV11-3 combines with J gene TRBJ2-2; D ambiguous. The CDR3 has 16 residues. Looked up from germline, CDR1 is SGHNT and CDR2 is YENEEA. V lost 1 base to trimming and J lost 4 bases, with 13 bases between them. CDR3: CASSLATLRVTGELFF. CDR3 DNA: TGTGCCAGCAGCTTAGCCACACTTCGGGTCACCGGGGAGCTGTTTTTT.